Listed below are T cell receptor beta chains from one sample, sequenced in a study of T cell changes during pregnancy in multiple sclerosis. Here immunoSEQ multiplex PCR was the method, and the copy in TCRdb shows in-frame clones only, minus some. Of 40,000 to 60,000 clones listed, just under 95% are singletons. Sample: CD8+ T cells from peripheral blood mononuclear cells, taken in the first trimester of pregnancy. Receptor source: a female donor with multiple sclerosis, enrolled in a pregnancy study. Each CDR3 is given with its conserved first and last residue. Fields, in order: V gene, clone size, J gene, D gene, CDR3 protein, CDR3 DNA. The D gene is left open where the match is weak. The size field is filled for only some rows; it gives once, few, many or a size class.

TRBV27	-	TRBJ2-7	TRBD2	CASALAGVSYEQYF	TGTGCCAGCGCCCTAGCGGGAGTCTCCTACGAGCAGTACTTC
TRBV4-1	-	TRBJ2-6	TRBD1	CASSQDRWQGAVAGANVLTF	TGCGCCAGCAGCCAAGATCGGTGGCAGGGGGCGGTTGCTGGGGCCAACGTCCTGACTTTC
TRBV7-9	-	TRBJ2-7	TRBD1	CASSPRDRVTYEQYF	TGTGCCAGCAGTCCCCGGGACAGGGTTACCTACGAGCAGTACTTC
TRBV28	-	TRBJ2-7	-	CASSPRGLLAYEQYF	TGTGCCAGCAGTCCCCGAGGTCTATTGGCCTACGAGCAGTACTTC
TRBV28	-	TRBJ1-1	TRBD1	CATLPGDRGQSNTEAFF	TGTGCCACCTTACCGGGGGACAGGGGCCAGTCGAACACTGAAGCTTTCTTT
TRBV27	-	TRBJ2-7	-	CASSHSKREQYF	TGTGCCAGCAGTCACTCCAAGAGAGAGCAGTACTTC
TRBV6-6	-	TRBJ1-2	TRBD1	CASSYSPGQGVYGYTF	TGTGCCAGCAGTTACTCACCGGGACAGGGGGTATATGGCTACACCTTC
TRBV7-7	-	TRBJ1-4	-	CASSLVAGGGAETNEKLFF	TGTGCCAGCAGCTTAGTAGCGGGGGGGGGCGCGGAAACTAATGAAAAACTGTTTTTT
TRBV19	-	TRBJ2-7	TRBD1	CASSRQGTDPLLHSYEQYF	TGTGCCAGTTCTAGGCAAGGGACAGATCCTTTACTTCACTCCTACGAGCAGTACTTC
TRBV4-1	-	TRBJ2-7	TRBD2	CASSSWASGTYEQYF	TGCGCCAGCAGCTCCTGGGCTAGCGGGACTTACGAGCAGTACTTC
TRBV9	-	TRBJ2-3	TRBD2	CASRGGSTDTQYF	TGTGCCAGCAGGGGGGGGTCCACAGATACGCAGTATTTT
TRBV9	-	TRBJ2-2	-	CASSVSASGTGELFF	TGTGCCAGCAGCGTAAGCGCTTCGGGAACCGGGGAGCTGTTTTTT
TRBV28	-	TRBJ2-1	TRBD2	CASRQTSESYNEQFF	TGTGCCAGCAGACAAACTAGCGAGAGCTACAATGAGCAGTTCTTC
TRBV27	few	TRBJ2-1	TRBD2	CASSLSGTSGEEQFF	TGTGCCAGCAGTTTATCTGGGACTAGCGGGGAGGAGCAGTTCTTC
TRBV19	-	TRBJ2-1	-	CASTRLDGNEQFF	TGTGCCAGTACCAGACTAGACGGTAATGAGCAGTTCTTC
TRBV5-1	-	TRBJ2-7	TRBD1	CASSPGQGAYEQYF	TGCGCCAGCAGTCCCGGACAGGGGGCTTACGAGCAGTACTTC
TRBV27	-	TRBJ2-7	TRBD1	CASSSQGVEQYF	TGTGCCAGCAGCAGTCAGGGGGTCGAGCAGTACTTC
TRBV27	-	TRBJ1-1	-	CASSLQANTEAFF	TGTGCCAGCAGTTTACAGGCGAACACTGAAGCTTTCTTT
TRBV25-1	once	TRBJ1-5	-	CASSDSGLQPQHF	TGTGCCAGCAGTGACTCAGGGTTGCAGCCCCAGCATTTT
TRBV27	-	TRBJ2-7	-	CASSHATDEQYF	TGTGCCAGCAGTCACGCTACTGACGAGCAGTACTTC
TRBV13	-	TRBJ2-7	TRBD1	CASSLIGQGKGEQYF	TGTGCCAGCAGCTTAATTGGACAGGGCAAGGGCGAGCAGTACTTC
TRBV27	-	TRBJ1-2	TRBD1	CASSLTRTGSYGYTF	TGTGCCAGCAGTTTAACCCGGACAGGGAGCTATGGCTACACCTTC
TRBV4-2	-	TRBJ2-1	TRBD2	CASSQAVGLAGNEQFF	TGTGCCAGCAGCCAAGCCGTCGGGCTAGCGGGAAATGAGCAGTTCTTC
TRBV27	-	TRBJ1-5	-	CASSPYSSNQPQHF	TGTGCCAGCAGTCCCTACAGCTCTAATCAGCCCCAGCATTTT
TRBV7-2	-	TRBJ2-3	TRBD2	CASSPGLAVSTDTQYF	TGTGCCAGCAGCCCCGGACTAGCAGTAAGCACAGATACGCAGTATTTT
TRBV6-1	-	TRBJ2-7	-	CASRPGQFYEQYF	TGTGCCAGCAGACCAGGACAGTTCTACGAGCAGTACTTC
TRBV7-3	-	TRBJ2-1	TRBD2	CASSRFSMGLAESYNEQFF	TGTGCCAGCAGCCGATTCTCTATGGGACTAGCGGAATCGTACAATGAGCAGTTCTTC